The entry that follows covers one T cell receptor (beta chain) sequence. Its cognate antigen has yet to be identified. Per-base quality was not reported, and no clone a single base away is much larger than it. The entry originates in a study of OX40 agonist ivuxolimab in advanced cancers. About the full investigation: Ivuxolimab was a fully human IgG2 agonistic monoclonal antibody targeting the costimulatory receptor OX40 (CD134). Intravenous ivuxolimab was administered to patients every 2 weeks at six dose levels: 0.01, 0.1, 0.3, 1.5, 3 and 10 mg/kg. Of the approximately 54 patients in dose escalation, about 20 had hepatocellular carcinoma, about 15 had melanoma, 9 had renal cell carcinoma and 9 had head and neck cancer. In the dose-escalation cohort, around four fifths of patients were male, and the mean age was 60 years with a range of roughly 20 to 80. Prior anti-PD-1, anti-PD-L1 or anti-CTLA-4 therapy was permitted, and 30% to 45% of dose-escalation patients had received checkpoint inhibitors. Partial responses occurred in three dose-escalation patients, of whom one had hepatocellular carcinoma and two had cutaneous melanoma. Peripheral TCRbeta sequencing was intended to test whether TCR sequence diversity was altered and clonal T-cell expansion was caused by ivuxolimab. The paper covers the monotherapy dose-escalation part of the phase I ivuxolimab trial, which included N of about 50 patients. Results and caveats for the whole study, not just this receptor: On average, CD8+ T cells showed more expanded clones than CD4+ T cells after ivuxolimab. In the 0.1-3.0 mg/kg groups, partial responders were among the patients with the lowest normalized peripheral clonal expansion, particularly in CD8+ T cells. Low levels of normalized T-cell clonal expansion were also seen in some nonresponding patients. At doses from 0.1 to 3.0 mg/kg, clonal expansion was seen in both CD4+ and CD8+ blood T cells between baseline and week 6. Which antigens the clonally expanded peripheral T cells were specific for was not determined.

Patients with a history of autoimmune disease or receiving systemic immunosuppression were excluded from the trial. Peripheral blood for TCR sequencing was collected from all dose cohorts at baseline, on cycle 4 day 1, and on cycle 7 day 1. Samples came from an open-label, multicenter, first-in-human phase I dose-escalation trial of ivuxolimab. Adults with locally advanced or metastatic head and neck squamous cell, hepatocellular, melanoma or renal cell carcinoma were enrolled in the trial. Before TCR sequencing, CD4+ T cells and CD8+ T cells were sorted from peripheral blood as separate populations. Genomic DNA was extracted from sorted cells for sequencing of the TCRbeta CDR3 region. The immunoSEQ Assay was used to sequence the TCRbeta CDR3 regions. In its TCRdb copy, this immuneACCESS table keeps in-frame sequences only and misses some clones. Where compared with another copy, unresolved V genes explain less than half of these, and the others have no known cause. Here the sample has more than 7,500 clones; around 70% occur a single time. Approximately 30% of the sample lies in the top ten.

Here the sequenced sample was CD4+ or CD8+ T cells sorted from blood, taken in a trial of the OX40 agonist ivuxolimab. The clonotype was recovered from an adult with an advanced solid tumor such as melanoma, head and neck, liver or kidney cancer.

The CDR3 amino acid sequence is: CASSDLQGVLYEQYF. The sequenced DNA: TGTGCCAGCAGTGATCTACAGGGGGTATTGTACGAGCAGTACTTC. The sequence links TRBV2 to TRBJ2-7; 8 of the junction bases match TRBD1. V is trimmed back by 3 bases and J by 4 bases, and the junction contains 8 bases that no gene match accounts for. CDR1 is given as SNHLY and CDR2 as FYNNEI, both from the germline V gene. From its cysteine to its phenylalanine, the CDR3 spans 15 amino acids. Just the 45-base CDR3 DNA is kept, in frame starting at base 1.